This entry lists 26 T cell receptor beta chains sequenced from one sample in a study of blood T cell repertoires in COVID-19. Assay used: immunoSEQ multiplex PCR; TCRdb lists only in-frame clones, some missing. This sample has about 120,000 clones, with about 84% found just once. Sequencing was done on a sample of peripheral blood. The receptors derive from a man in his sixties with acute or convalescent COVID-19.

The rearrangement uses TRBV6-2 or TRBV6-3 and TRBJ2-3; TRBD2 might be the D (6 bases). The CDR3 consists of 16 residues. The V gene lost 6 bases and the J gene lost 4 bases, with 20 bases spanning the gap. CDR1 and CDR2 (germline): MNHEY, SVGEGT. The CDR3 region has the DNA TGTGCCAGCAGCTCAACGGGACTGAGGGGCGCAGATACGCAGTATTTT. Its protein product is CASSSTGLRGADTQYF.

This chain uses TRBV7-9 with TRBJ1-4; unclear D gene. Germline CDR1 reads SEHNR; CDR2 reads FQNEAQ (reference sequence). The CDR3 is 15 amino acids. Trimming took 8 bases from V and 0 from J, leaving 13 bases between them. CDR3 amino acids: CASSAASATNEKLFF. DNA of the CDR3: TGTGCCAGCTCCGCGGCATCTGCAACTAATGAAAAACTGTTTTTT.

J is TRBJ2-5 and V is TRBV27; TRBD2 agrees at 9 bases. The germline CDR1 and CDR2 sequences are MNHEY and SMNVEV (reference sequence). The CDR3 is 17 residues long. The junction had 11 bases not matched to a gene; V was cut back by 2 bases and J by 4 bases. The CDR3 bases are TGTGCCAGCAGTTTAGGGTCTAGCGGGATACGGGCAGAGACCCAGTACTTC. Its translation is CASSLGSSGIRAETQYF.

J is TRBJ1-5 and V is TRBV18; 10 bases are a match to TRBD1. The V gene end was trimmed by 3 bases and the J gene end by 7 bases; junction bases not matched to a gene: 9. The CDR3 runs to 16 residues. Germline-derived CDR1 and CDR2 are KGHSH and LQKENI. The CDR3: CASSPDRDRGGQPQHF. DNA for the CDR3: TGTGCCAGCTCACCGGACCGGGACAGGGGCGGACAGCCCCAGCATTTT.

The chain uses TRBV11-2 and TRBJ2-2, with TRBD1 matching over 8 bases. V trimming: 3 bases; J trimming: 6 bases; junction bases outside the gene matches: 18. CDR3 size: 19 residues. Per germline, CDR1 SGHAT and CDR2 FQNNGV. CDR3 region: CASSFAPIGQGVAAGELFF. CDR3 nucleotide sequence: TGTGCCAGCAGCTTCGCCCCCATAGGACAGGGTGTGGCAGCCGGGGAGCTGTTTTTT. The variable domain in full, with the rest retrieved from reference TRBV11-2 and TRBJ2-2, is EAGVAQSPRYKIIEKRQSVAFWCNPISGHATLYWYQQILGQGPKLLIQFQNNGVVDDSQLPKDRFSAERLKGVDSTLKIQPAKLEDSAVYLCASSFAPIGQGVAAGELFFGEGSRLTVL.

The chain joins TRBV27 to TRBJ2-5, with D possibly being TRBD2 (7 bases). The CDR3 has 18 residues. CDR1 is MNHEY and CDR2 is SMNVEV in the germline V gene (reference sequence). Trimming took 2 bases from V and 3 from J, leaving 22 bases between them. The chain's CDR3 is CASSLRGTAGVKEETQYF. The CDR3 region has the DNA TGTGCCAGCAGTTTAAGGGGGACTGCGGGAGTGAAGGAAGAGACCCAGTACTTC.

The chain employs TRBV10-3 and TRBJ2-1; TRBD2 matches 7 bases. Germline V gives CDR1 ENHRY, CDR2 SYGVKD. V was clipped by 9 bases and J by 2 bases; unmatched bases: 10. This CDR3 region has 15 residues. CDR3 region: CAMGVAGEAYNEQFF. Here the CDR3 DNA reads TGTGCCATGGGCGTGGCGGGAGAGGCCTACAATGAGCAGTTCTTC.

This chain connects TRBV29-1 to TRBJ2-2, with D possibly TRBD1 on 7 matching bases. Germline assignment: CDR1 SQVTM and CDR2 ANQGSEA. CDR3 length: 14 amino acids. V lost 8 bases, J lost 1 base, and 14 bases lay in between. CDR3 sequence: CSTRDSLNTGELFF. The CDR3 DNA reads TGCAGCACGCGGGACAGCCTGAACACCGGGGAGCTGTTTTTT.

The gene calls are TRBV19 and TRBJ1-1, with D possibly TRBD1 on 5 matching bases. This CDR3 has 15 residues. CDR1 and CDR2 (germline): LNHDA, SQIVND (reference sequence). Trimming removed 3 bases at V and 4 bases at J, with 15 bases between. The CDR3 DNA sequence: TGTGCCAGTAGTATTGCCGGGGGAATAGGCACTGAAGCTTTCTTT. Encoded protein: CASSIAGGIGTEAFF.

This chain uses TRBV6-4 with TRBJ2-2; 7 positions agree with TRBD2. The germline V gene has CDR1 MRHNA and CDR2 SNTAGT. The CDR3 has 15 amino acids. V shed 3 bases and J 4 bases; nucleotides not matched to a gene: 5. The CDR3 region is CASSEVAGPTGELFF. The DNA of the CDR3 is TGTGCCAGCAGTGAGGTAGCGGGCCCCACCGGGGAGCTGTTTTTT.

The rearrangement joins TRBV7-2 to TRBJ2-1; the match to TRBD2 covers 7 bases. The CDR3 consists of 15 residues. CDR1 and CDR2 from the germline V gene are SGHTA and FQGNSA. Losses at the gene ends were 1 base for V and 8 bases for J; bases not matched to a gene: 8. The CDR3 DNA is TGTGCCAGCAGCTTAGGGCGGGAGCCTGAGTATGAGCAGTTCTTC. It codes for CASSLGREPEYEQFF.

V and J are TRBV6-2 or TRBV6-3 and TRBJ2-7; 11 bases match TRBD2. V gave up 4 bases and J gave up 3 bases; unmatched junction bases: 5. There are 15 residues in the CDR3. Germline V gene lookup returns CDR1 MNHEY and CDR2 SVGEGT. The CDR3 spells CASSSGLAGHYEQYF. For the CDR3, the DNA is TGTGCCAGCAGTTCCGGACTAGCGGGCCACTACGAGCAGTACTTC.

This chain joins TRBV7-2 and TRBJ2-4; D is possibly TRBD2 (5 bases). This CDR3 comprises 13 residues. Germline values: CDR1 SGHTA, CDR2 FQGNSA. Trimming stripped 10 bases from V and 0 bases from J, with 10 bases between. The CDR3 region has the DNA TGTGCCACCTTGGCGGGAGCCAAAAACATTCAGTACTTC. Translation: CATLAGAKNIQYF.

V is TRBV4-3 and J is TRBJ2-1; D is ambiguous. CDR3 length: 14 amino acids. V shed 0 bases and J shed 12 bases, with 15 bases lying between them. The germline V gene has CDR1 LGHNA and CDR2 YSLEER. The CDR3 bases are TGCGCCAGCAGCCAAGATCTGGGCCCTTGGATGCAGTTCTTC. Protein sequence: CASSQDLGPWMQFF.

V usage is TRBV7-2 and J usage is TRBJ2-2, with 7 bases matching TRBD2. CDR1 SGHTA and CDR2 FQGNSA come from the germline V gene. The junction had 7 bases not matched to a gene; V was cut back by 6 bases and J by 3 bases. The CDR3 totals 15 residues. CDR3 DNA sequence: TGTGCCAGCAGGTCTAGCGCGGGGGACACCGGGGAGCTGTTTTTT. Its protein product is CASRSSAGDTGELFF.

This clone was recorded only once. The chain joins TRBV21-1 to TRBJ2-7; TRBD1, as called in the table, went unchecked against the DNA. TRBV21-1 is given as a pseudogene. This CDR3 has 14 amino acids. The CDR3 bases are TGTGCCAGCAGCAAAGGGGGCAGTTCCTACGAGCAGTACTTC. It is translated as CASSKGGSSYEQYF.

DNA of the CDR3: TGCAGCGTTGAACTAGCGGGAGATACGCAGTATTTT. Translation: CSVELAGDTQYF. The chain carries TRBV29-1 and TRBJ2-3; TRBD2 matches 8 bases. Trimming at V came to 2 bases and at J to 5 bases, leaving 0 bases not matched to a gene. The germline CDR1 and CDR2 sequences are SQVTM and ANQGSEA. The CDR3 covers 12 residues.

The chain recombines TRBV7-9 with TRBJ1-6; no firm D call. V was pared by 5 bases and J by 3 bases, with 11 bases between. This CDR3 contains 15 residues. Germline-derived CDR1 and CDR2 are SEHNR and FQNEAQ (reference sequence). The CDR3 region is CASSPSGVYNSPLHF. The CDR3 DNA is TGTGCCAGCAGCCCGAGTGGTGTCTATAATTCACCCCTCCACTTT.

The chain recombines TRBV7-9 with TRBJ2-1; 11 bases are shared with TRBD2. Germline V gene data show CDR1 as SEHNR and CDR2 as FQNEAQ (reference sequence). J lost 4 bases, V lost 6 bases, and 11 bases had no gene match. The CDR3 consists of 17 residues. The CDR3 loop reads CASSFSKGLAEYNEQFF. CDR3 nucleotides: TGTGCCAGCAGTTTCTCTAAGGGACTAGCGGAGTACAATGAGCAGTTCTTC.

This clone was picked up a small number of times. J is TRBJ2-7 and V is TRBV7-9; 7 bases are shared with TRBD1. V lost 4 bases to trimming and J lost 3 bases; unmatched junction nucleotides: 3. Germline values: CDR1 SEHNR, CDR2 FQNEAQ (reference sequence). The CDR3 sequence is 13 residues long. CDR3 sequence reads: CASSSGTDYEQYF. The CDR3 nucleotides read TGTGCCAGCAGCTCCGGGACAGACTACGAGCAGTACTTC.

The chain couples TRBV19 to TRBJ1-5; 7 bases line up with TRBD1. Germline V CDR1 and CDR2: LNHDA, SQIVND (reference sequence). V dropped 2 bases and J dropped 6; count of bases not matched to a gene: 10. This CDR3 has 16 amino acids. The CDR3 spells CASSIRVGQGGQPQHF. CDR3 nucleotide sequence: TGTGCCAGTAGTATACGCGTGGGGCAGGGGGGTCAGCCCCAGCATTTT.

This chain links TRBV29-1 with TRBJ1-2, with a tentative D call TRBD1 (6 bases). The CDR3 length is 11 residues. CDR1 and CDR2 from the germline V gene are SQVTM and ANQGSEA. Trimming cost V 7 bases and J 2 bases, with 8 bases left between them. The CDR3 loop reads CSGGGNYGYTF. The DNA for the CDR3 is TGCAGCGGGGGGGGCAACTATGGCTACACCTTC.

The V and J genes are TRBV18 and TRBJ1-4; D unresolved. V lost 6 bases, J lost 0 bases, and 14 bases lay in between. Looked up from germline, CDR1 is KGHSH and CDR2 is LQKENI. The CDR3 consists of 16 residues. The chain's CDR3 is CASSLGSGATNEKLFF. Here the CDR3 DNA reads TGTGCCAGCTCCCTCGGGAGCGGGGCAACTAATGAAAAACTGTTTTTT. Full variable domain (remainder filled in from reference TRBV18 and TRBJ1-4): NAGVMQNPRHLVRRRGQEARLRCSPMKGHSHVYWYRQLPEEGLKFMVYLQKENIIDESGMPKERFSAEFPKEGPSILRIQQVVRGDSAAYFCASSLGSGATNEKLFFGSGTQLSVL.

The chain combines TRBV24-1 with TRBJ1-5, with D possibly matching TRBD1 (5 bases). CDR3 length equals 14 residues. CDR1 is KGHDR and CDR2 is SFDVKD in the germline V gene. Trimming left V 2 bases short and J 8 bases short, with 12 bases between. CDR3 loop: CATSDSGGEKPQHF. CDR3 in DNA: TGTGCCACCAGTGATTCGGGGGGGGAAAAGCCCCAGCATTTT.

The rearrangement links TRBV2 to TRBJ1-2; the D is unclear. This CDR3 has 13 residues. The V and J ends lost 5 bases and 6 bases respectively, with 13 bases between them. CDR1 and CDR2 from the germline V gene are SNHLY and FYNNEI. CDR3 bases: TGTGCCAGCAGTCCTTTATGGACTGATGGCTACACCTTC. Encoded protein: CASSPLWTDGYTF.

This clone was observed a single time. The V call is TRBV11-2, the J call TRBJ1-3; 8 nucleotides align to TRBD1. Unmatched junction bases numbered 4, after V lost 3 bases and J lost 0 bases. Germline lookup yields CDR1 SGHAT and CDR2 FQNNGV. The CDR3 contains 16 residues. CDR3 bases: TGTGCCAGCAGCTTGGACAGGGTTGGCTCTGGAAACACCATATATTTT. It is translated as CASSLDRVGSGNTIYF.